The source of this T cell receptor beta chain is a study of T-cell reconstitution after alpha-beta-depleted transplantation in children. Molecular barcoding with unique molecular identifiers was used for the TCRbeta library. MiXCR, run by TCRdb on the PCR reads, gives a single entry per CDR3 protein. The table records more than 250,000 distinct CDR3 sequences, approximately 9.8% of them present only once. The CDR3 loop spans 15 amino acids. V was trimmed by 5 bases and J by 0 bases, leaving 12 bases between them. The germline CDR1 and CDR2 sequences are SGHKS and YYEKEE (reference sequence). The sample here was PBMCs from the stem cell graft donor, taken from the stem cell graft. The chain combines TRBV5-5 with TRBJ1-5; possible D gene TRBD1, 5 bases. This TCR derives from a human donor who donated a stem cell graft to a child with SCID. The CDR3 DNA sequence: TGTGCCAGCAGTTCCCTCGACAGTAGCAATCAGCCCCAGCATTTT. Translating gives CASSSLDSSNQPQHF.